This TCR beta chain was obtained from a study of blood T cell repertoires in COVID-19. About the study: Sites across the United States, Italy and Spain contributed samples from acute and convalescent COVID-19.

Authors' processing steps: Reference gene primer amplification yielded estimated nucleated cell counts. TCRdb keeps only in-frame clones here, not all; method: immunoSEQ multiplex PCR. That table is the source of V, J and clone size, and D and trimming were worked out from the DNA. Here the sample spans hundreds of thousands of clones, roughly 84% being singletons. The CDR3 is 13 residues long. Trimming pared 3 bases from V and 4 bases from J, leaving 10 bases between. CDR1 and CDR2 (germline): GTSNPN, SVGIG (reference sequence). The genes are TRBV30 and TRBJ1-5; weak D call: TRBD1 (6 bases). Sequencing input: peripheral blood. The sequence came from a woman in her forties who had recovered from COVID-19. For the CDR3, the DNA is TGTGCCTGGAGCCTAGACAGGAATCAGCCCCAGCATTTT. It codes for CAWSLDRNQPQHF.